This TCR beta chain derives from a study of blood T cell repertoires in COVID-19. Study details: COVID-19 samples collected from the United States, Italy and Spain covered acute and convalescent phases. From T cells, B-cell-depleted T cells, or PBMCs came the material, which was cDNA or gDNA.

About this clone: Other DNA sequences in the same sample also yield this CDR3.

Original processing notes: The authors estimated nucleated cell counts from reference gene primer amplification. The repertoire was sequenced with immunoSEQ multiplex PCR; TCRdb's copy has only in-frame clones and lacks some. The V and J calls and the clone size are those of that table, but D and trimming were determined from the DNA. The sample records approximately 73,000 clones, 85% to 90% being singletons. The V gene lost 4 bases and the J gene lost 4 bases, with 12 bases spanning the gap. Germline values: CDR1 SGHRS, CDR2 YFSETQ. The CDR3 covers 13 residues. The chain carries TRBV5-1 and TRBJ2-7; D is perhaps TRBD1 (6 bases). The sample comprised peripheral blood. The TCR originated in a man older than 75 with acute or convalescent COVID-19. CDR3 region: CASSPDRSYEQYF. The DNA of the CDR3 is TGCGCCAGCAGCCCGGACAGATCTTACGAGCAGTACTTC.